This T cell receptor (beta chain) was captured by sequencing in a study of cytomegalovirus exposure and HLA in healthy donors. Study information: Unique TCRs from HLA-typed donors, about 78 million of them, were held in an early data release.

Whole-study results and caveats: Published work reported that the classifier diagnosed cytomegalovirus status with high specificity and sensitivity.

Germline V gene data show CDR1 as MNHNY and CDR2 as SVGAGI (reference sequence). Trimming took off 2 bases at V and 2 bases at J, with 9 bases between the two ends. This CDR3 has 14 amino acids. Amplification used 60 Vbeta primers and 13 Jbeta primers. Authors' analysis steps: In a later analysis, 79 million or so unique TCR beta chains included roughly 11 million shared by two or more donors. Some clones are missing from TCRdb's copy, which holds only in-frame ones; the method was immunoSEQ multiplex PCR. The V and J calls and clone size come from that table; D and trimming were worked out from the DNA. The data show about 72,000 clones, and the top ten clones hold less than 5.5%. As for this clone: The antigen is undetermined.

The sample consisted of PBMCs. This sequence originates from a woman between 40 and 50 years old in good health and CMV-seropositive. The chain has TRBV6-6 and TRBJ1-2; tentative D call: TRBD1 (5 bases). CDR3 bases: TGTGCCAGCAGTTACAGGGGATCGAACTATGGCTACACCTTC. It specifies CASSYRGSNYGYTF.